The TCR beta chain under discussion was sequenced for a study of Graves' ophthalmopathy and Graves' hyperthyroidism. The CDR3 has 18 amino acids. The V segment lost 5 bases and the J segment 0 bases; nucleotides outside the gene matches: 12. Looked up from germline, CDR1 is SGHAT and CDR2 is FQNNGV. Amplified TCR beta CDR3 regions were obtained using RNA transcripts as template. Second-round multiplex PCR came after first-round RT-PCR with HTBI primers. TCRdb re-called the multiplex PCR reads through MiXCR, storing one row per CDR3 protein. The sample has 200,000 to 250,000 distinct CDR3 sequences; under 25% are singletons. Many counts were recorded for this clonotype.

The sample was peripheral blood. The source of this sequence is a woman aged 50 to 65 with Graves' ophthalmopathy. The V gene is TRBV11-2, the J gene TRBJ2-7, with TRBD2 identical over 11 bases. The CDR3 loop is CASSRSPPTSGGSYEQYF. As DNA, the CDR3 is TGTGCCAGCAGCCGCTCTCCCCCTACTAGCGGGGGCTCCTACGAGCAGTACTTC. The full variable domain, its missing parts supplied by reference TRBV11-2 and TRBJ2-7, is EAGVAQSPRYKIIEKRQSVAFWCNPISGHATLYWYQQILGQGPKLLIQFQNNGVVDDSQLPKDRFSAERLKGVDSTLKIQPAKLEDSAVYLCASSRSPPTSGGSYEQYFGPGTRLTVT.